The 16 T cell receptor beta chains presented below share a single source sample, sequenced in a study of neurological immune-mediated disorders. Each CDR3 protein is one row after TCRdb ran MiXCR on the 5' RACE reads. The table lists approximately 59,000 distinct CDR3 sequences, roughly 5% of them singletons. Sample: PBMCs. The receptors originated from a human donor with multiple sclerosis. The donor label of this sample is uncertain.

This clonotype came up a few times. The chain is built from TRBV20-1 and TRBJ2-7; 10 bases line up with TRBD2. Losses at the gene ends were 5 bases for V and 0 bases for J; bases not matched to a gene: 4. Germline assignment: CDR1 DFQATT and CDR2 SNEGSKA (reference sequence). The length of the CDR3 is 14 residues. CDR3 amino acids: CSACRTSGSYEQYF. CDR3 in DNA: TGCAGTGCTTGTCGGACTAGCGGCTCCTACGAGCAGTACTTC.

This clonotype was found many times. The chain has TRBV7-9 and TRBJ2-7, with 7 nucleotides matching TRBD1. With 1 base clipped from V and 4 bases from J, the junction kept 4 bases outside the gene matches. This CDR3 has 14 amino acids. Germline V lookup: CDR1 SEHNR, CDR2 FQNEAQ (reference sequence). CDR3: CASSLDRGFYEQYF. CDR3 DNA: TGTGCCAGCAGCTTAGACAGGGGTTTTTACGAGCAGTACTTC.

This clonotype was counted at least ten times. This chain joins TRBV20-1 and TRBJ1-1; D not resolved. CDR1 DFQATT and CDR2 SNEGSKA come from the germline V gene (reference sequence). This CDR3 has 13 residues. Trimming stripped 2 bases from V and 2 bases from J, with 9 bases between. CDR3 nucleotide sequence: TGCAGTGCTAGACAGGATTATAACACTGAAGCTTTCTTT. Its protein product is CSARQDYNTEAFF.

This clonotype was seen ten or more times. The chain joins TRBV2 to TRBJ2-7; TRBD1 matches at 9 bases. V shed 7 bases and J 0 bases; nucleotides not matched to a gene: 7. The V gene's germline CDR1 is SNHLY and CDR2 FYNNEI. This CDR3 region has 15 residues. The CDR3 nucleotides read TGTGCCAGCAAAGAAACAGGGGGCATCTCCTACGAGCAGTACTTC. Translation gives CASKETGGISYEQYF. Complete variable domain (other parts from reference TRBV2 and TRBJ2-7): EPEVTQTPSHQVTQMGQEVILRCVPISNHLYFYWYRQILGQKVEFLVSFYNNEISEKSEIFDDQFSVERPDGSNFTLKIRSTKLEDSAMYFCASKETGGISYEQYFGPGTRLTVT.

This clonotype was recorded many times. This rearrangement joins TRBV7-2 to TRBJ1-5, with a tentative D call TRBD1 (6 bases). Germline V gene sequence: CDR1 SGHTA, CDR2 FQGNSA. The CDR3 is 14 residues long. V was pared by 8 bases and J by 8 bases, with 19 bases between. CDR3 DNA sequence: TGTGCCAGCGCCCGGGGGGGCGTGAGGGAGCCCCAGCATTTT. Protein: CASARGGVREPQHF.

This clonotype was seen many times. The chain links TRBV7-2 to TRBJ2-3, with D hard to call. The CDR3 contains 11 residues. CDR1 is SGHTA and CDR2 is FQGNSA in the germline V gene. V shed 2 bases and J shed 8 bases, with 5 bases lying between them. CDR3 nucleotides: TGTGCCAGCAGCTTATACGTTACGCAGTATTTT. Residues: CASSLYVTQYF.

This chain links TRBV12-3 or TRBV12-4 with TRBJ2-1; the D gene could be TRBD1 or TRBD2 (5 bases each). With 7 bases removed from V and 11 bases from J, the gap between germline ends came to 15 bases. This CDR3 spans 12 amino acids. CDR3 region: CASILAGAKQFF. The DNA of the CDR3 is TGTGCCAGCATCCTGGCCGGGGCGAAGCAGTTCTTC.

This clonotype was detected only a few times. This sequence joins TRBV12-3 or TRBV12-4 and TRBJ2-1; 7 nucleotides agree with TRBD2. J gave up 6 bases and V 1 base, and 3 bases lay outside the gene matches. The CDR3 loop spans 14 amino acids. CDR3 sequence reads: CASSLVGGGNEQFF. CDR3 nucleotides: TGTGCCAGCAGTTTAGTGGGCGGGGGCAATGAGCAGTTCTTC.

The chain links TRBV3-1 to TRBJ1-2; tentative D call: TRBD1 (5 bases). The V gene's germline CDR1 is LGHDT and CDR2 YNNKEL (reference sequence). V was cut by 5 bases and J by 8 bases, with 18 bases left in between. This CDR3 has 14 amino acids. DNA of the CDR3: TGTGCCAGCAGCTCCCTAGCGGGGGGGAACGGCTACACCTTC. Protein product: CASSSLAGGNGYTF.

This chain uses TRBV18 with TRBJ1-1, with unresolved D. This CDR3 spans 14 amino acids. Between the trimmed V and J ends, which lost 6 bases and 4 bases, there was a span of 15 bases. Germline CDR1 reads KGHSH; CDR2 reads LQKENI. The CDR3, as DNA: TGTGCCAGCTCCGAGGGAGGGAAAGGCACTGAAGCTTTCTTT. Its protein product is CASSEGGKGTEAFF.

This clonotype was detected ten times or more. The chain has TRBV20-1 and TRBJ1-4, with 10 bases that match TRBD1. Germline values: CDR1 DFQATT, CDR2 SNEGSKA (reference sequence). Trimming removed 1 base from V and 2 bases from J; junction bases left unmatched: 7. This CDR3 is 17 amino acids long. CDR3 sequence (DNA): TGCAGTGCTAGAGTGTCGGACAGGGGGGCGACTAATGAAAAACTGTTTTTT. It translates to CSARVSDRGATNEKLFF.

This clonotype has at least ten counts. The V and J genes are TRBV13 and TRBJ1-4; the D gene is possibly TRBD1 (6 bases). Germline lookup yields CDR1 PRHDT and CDR2 FYEKMQ (reference sequence). The CDR3 contains 13 residues. The ends were cut back, 5 bases at V and 7 bases at J, with 11 bases in the middle. The CDR3 is CASSQGRSEKLFF. The DNA of the CDR3 is TGTGCCAGCAGCCAGGGGCGGAGTGAAAAACTGTTTTTT.

At least ten counts were recorded for this clonotype. V and J are TRBV10-3 and TRBJ2-7; possibly TRBD1 for D (5 bases). Germline V gives CDR1 ENHRY, CDR2 SYGVKD. V was clipped by 3 bases and J by 2 bases, with 11 bases between them. This CDR3 is built from 14 residues. In DNA, the CDR3 is TGTGCCATCAGTGACCATCAGGGCGCCTACGAGCAGTACTTC. It codes for CAISDHQGAYEQYF.

Regarding this clonotype: A much larger clonotype is one base distant, so this may be a read error. CDR3: CSVRRDGGEKLFF. The CDR3 region has the DNA TGCAGCGTTAGGAGAGACGGAGGCGAAAAACTGTTTTTT. The rearrangement uses TRBV29-1 and TRBJ1-4; D remains ambiguous. The V gene's germline CDR1 is SQVTM and CDR2 ANQGSEA. V lost 5 bases and J 8 bases, leaving 15 bases between the germline ends. The CDR3 sequence is 13 residues long. Looking up the rest from reference TRBV29-1 and TRBJ1-4 gives the full variable domain: SAVISQKPSRDICQRGTSLTIQCQVDSQVTMMFWYRQQPGQSLTLIATANQGSEATYESGFVIDKFPISRPNLTFSTLTVSNMSPEDSSIYLCSVRRDGGEKLFFGSGTQLSVL.

This clonotype was detected many times. This chain links TRBV3-1 with TRBJ2-3, with a weak D call TRBD1 (5 bases). Germline CDR1 and CDR2: LGHDT and YNNKEL (reference sequence). This CDR3 has 13 residues. V was clipped by 0 bases and J by 9 bases, with 10 bases between them. The CDR3 coding sequence is TGTGCCAGCAGCCAAGAGACAGCCTGGACGCAGTATTTT. Translating it yields CASSQETAWTQYF.

This clonotype came up many times. The V call is TRBV3-1, the J call TRBJ2-2, with no clear D. CDR1 and CDR2 (germline): LGHDT, YNNKEL (reference sequence). Trimming removed 1 base at V and 1 base at J, with 7 bases between. The CDR3 totals 15 residues. As DNA, the CDR3 is TGTGCCAGCAGCCAAGTTCAAGGGAACACCGGGGAGCTGTTTTTT. Translated: CASSQVQGNTGELFF.